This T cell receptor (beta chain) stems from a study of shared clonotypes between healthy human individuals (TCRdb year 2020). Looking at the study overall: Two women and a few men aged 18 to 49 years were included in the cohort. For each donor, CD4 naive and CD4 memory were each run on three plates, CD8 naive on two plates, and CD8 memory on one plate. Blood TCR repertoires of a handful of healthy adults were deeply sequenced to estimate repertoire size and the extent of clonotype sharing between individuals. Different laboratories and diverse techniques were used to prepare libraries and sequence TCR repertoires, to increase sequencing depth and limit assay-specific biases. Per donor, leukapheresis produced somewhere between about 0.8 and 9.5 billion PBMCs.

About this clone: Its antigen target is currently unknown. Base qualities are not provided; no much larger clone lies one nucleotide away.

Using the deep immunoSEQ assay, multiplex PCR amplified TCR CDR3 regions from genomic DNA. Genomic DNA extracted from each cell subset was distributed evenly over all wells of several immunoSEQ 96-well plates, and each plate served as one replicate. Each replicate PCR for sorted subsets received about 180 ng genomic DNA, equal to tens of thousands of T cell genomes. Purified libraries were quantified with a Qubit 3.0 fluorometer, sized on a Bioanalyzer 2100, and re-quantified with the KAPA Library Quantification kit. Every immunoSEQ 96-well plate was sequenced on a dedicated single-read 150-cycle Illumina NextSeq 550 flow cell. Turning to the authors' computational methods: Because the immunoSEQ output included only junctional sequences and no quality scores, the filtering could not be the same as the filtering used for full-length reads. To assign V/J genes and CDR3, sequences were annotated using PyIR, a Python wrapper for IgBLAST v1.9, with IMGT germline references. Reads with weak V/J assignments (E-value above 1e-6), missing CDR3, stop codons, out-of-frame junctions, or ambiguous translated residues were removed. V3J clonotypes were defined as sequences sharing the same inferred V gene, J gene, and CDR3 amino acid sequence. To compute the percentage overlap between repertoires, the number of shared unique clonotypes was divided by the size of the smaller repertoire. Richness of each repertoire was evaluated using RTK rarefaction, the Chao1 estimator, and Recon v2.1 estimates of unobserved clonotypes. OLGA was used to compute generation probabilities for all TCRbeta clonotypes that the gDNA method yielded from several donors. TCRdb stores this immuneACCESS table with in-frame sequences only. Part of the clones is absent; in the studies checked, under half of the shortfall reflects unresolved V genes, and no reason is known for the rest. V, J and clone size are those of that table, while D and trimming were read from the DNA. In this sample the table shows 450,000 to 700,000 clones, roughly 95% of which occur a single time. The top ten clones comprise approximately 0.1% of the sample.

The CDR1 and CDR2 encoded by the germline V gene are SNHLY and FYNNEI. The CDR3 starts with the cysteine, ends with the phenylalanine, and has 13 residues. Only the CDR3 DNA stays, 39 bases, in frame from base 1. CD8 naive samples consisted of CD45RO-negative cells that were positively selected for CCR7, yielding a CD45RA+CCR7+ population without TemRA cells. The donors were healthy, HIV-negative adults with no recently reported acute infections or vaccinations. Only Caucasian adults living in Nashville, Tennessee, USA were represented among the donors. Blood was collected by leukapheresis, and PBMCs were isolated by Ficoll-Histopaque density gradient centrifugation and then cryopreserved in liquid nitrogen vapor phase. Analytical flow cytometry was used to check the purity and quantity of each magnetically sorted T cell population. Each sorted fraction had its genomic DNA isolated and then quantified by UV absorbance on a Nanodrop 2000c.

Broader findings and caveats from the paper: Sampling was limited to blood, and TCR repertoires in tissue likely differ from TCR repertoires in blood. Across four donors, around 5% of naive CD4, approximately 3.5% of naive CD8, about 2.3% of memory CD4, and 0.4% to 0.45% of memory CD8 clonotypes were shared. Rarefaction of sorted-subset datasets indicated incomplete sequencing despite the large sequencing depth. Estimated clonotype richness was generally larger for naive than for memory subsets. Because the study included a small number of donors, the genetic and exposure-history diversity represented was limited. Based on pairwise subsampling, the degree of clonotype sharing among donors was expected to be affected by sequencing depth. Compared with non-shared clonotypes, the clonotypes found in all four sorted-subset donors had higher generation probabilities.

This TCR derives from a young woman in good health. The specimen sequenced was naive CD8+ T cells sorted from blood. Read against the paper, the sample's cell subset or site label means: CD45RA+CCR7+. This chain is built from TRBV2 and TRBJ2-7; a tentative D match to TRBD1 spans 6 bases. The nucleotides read TGTGCTCTCAGGGGCGGTACTTCCTACGAGCAGTACTTC. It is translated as CALRGGTSYEQYF.